A single sample gave rise to the 27 T cell receptor beta chains below, sequenced in a study of T cells after yellow fever vaccination (dated by TCRdb to about 2019). Read against the paper, the sample's treatment or condition label means: live attenuated yellow fever vaccine strain. Libraries came from 5' RACE. The instrument given in TCRdb is Illumina NovaSeq 6000. TCRdb trimmed the raw reads at Q25, called clones with MiXCR and kept productive beta chains. One record per CDR3 amino acid sequence lists the most common genes and DNA. The sample table records roughly 310,000 distinct CDR3 sequences; around 4% of these occur just once. Jointly, the top ten make up 23% of the sample. The sequenced sample was PBMCs, obtained on the day of the yellow fever booster vaccination. The origin of the receptors is a man aged 18 to 30 who received the YFV17D yellow fever vaccine.

This clonotype appeared a few times. The chain links TRBV28 to TRBJ2-3, with 9 bases identical to TRBD1. With V trimmed by 5 bases and J by 1 base, 13 bases remained unmatched. CDR3 length equals 18 residues. Germline loops: CDR1 MDHEN, CDR2 SYDVKM. The CDR3 bases are TGTGCCAGCAGTGCCACTCGGGACAGGGCGGTTGGCACAGATACGCAGTATTTT. It translates to CASSATRDRAVGTDTQYF.

This clonotype was seen repeatedly, ten times or more. The V call is TRBV7-9, the J call TRBJ2-7, with no clear D. The CDR3 runs to 14 residues. In germline, CDR1 is SEHNR, CDR2 FQNEAQ (reference sequence). V lost 5 bases and J 0 bases, leaving 11 bases between the germline ends. CDR3 protein: CASSQGIASYEQYV. In nucleotides, the CDR3 is TGTGCCAGCAGCCAAGGGATTGCCTCCTACGAGCAGTACGTC.

J is TRBJ2-1 and V is TRBV12-3 or TRBV12-4, with D hard to call. V was clipped by 3 bases and J by 8 bases, with 11 bases between them. CDR3 length: 13 amino acids. The CDR3 reads CASSLAVFYEQFF. CDR3 sequence (DNA): TGTGCCAGCAGTTTGGCTGTCTTCTATGAGCAGTTCTTC.

The rearrangement joins TRBV2 to TRBJ2-3; no clear D gene. The CDR3 contains 16 residues. CDR1 and CDR2 (germline): SNHLY, FYNNEI. Trimming shortened V by 6 bases and J by 4 bases, and 20 bases separated the two germline ends. For the CDR3, the DNA is TGTGCCAGCAGACGAAAGCCTTCGAACCTCCCAGATACGCAGTATTTT. It yields the protein CASRRKPSNLPDTQYF.

Ten or more counts support this clonotype. The rearrangement links TRBV5-1 to TRBJ2-7, with 9 bases fitting TRBD2. This CDR3 spans 18 amino acids. Germline V gives CDR1 SGHRS, CDR2 YFSETQ. The V gene end was trimmed by 0 bases and the J gene end by 3 bases; junction bases not matched to a gene: 13. The CDR3 protein is CASSLGPETSGAGYEQYV. CDR3 nucleotide sequence: TGCGCCAGCAGCTTGGGCCCAGAGACTAGCGGAGCGGGCTACGAGCAGTACGTC.

This clonotype was observed at least ten times. V usage is TRBV20-1 and J usage is TRBJ2-3; D unresolved. Germline lookup yields CDR1 DFQATT and CDR2 SNEGSKA (reference sequence). The CDR3 covers 8 residues. CDR3 amino acids: CRPDTQYF. In DNA form, the CDR3 reads TGCAGGCCAGATACGCAGTATTTT.

The chain joins TRBV5-1 to TRBJ2-3, with 7 bases matching TRBD2. The V segment lost 3 bases and the J segment 5 bases; nucleotides outside the gene matches: 12. The CDR3 is 16 residues long. Germline CDR1 reads SGHRS; CDR2 reads YFSETQ. CDR3 nucleotide sequence: TGCGCCAGCAGCTACGGGGGAGGGGCCGGGGGAGATACGCAGTATTTT. Protein: CASSYGGGAGGDTQYF.

This clonotype came up a few times. The chain is built from TRBV24-1 and TRBJ2-1; a possible D gene is TRBD1 (5 bases). The CDR3 extends over 13 amino acids. Trimming left V 3 bases short and J 6 bases short, with 8 bases between. The germline V gene encodes CDR1 KGHDR and CDR2 SFDVKD. The CDR3 protein is CATSDGAVNEQFF. CDR3 nucleotide sequence: TGTGCCACCAGTGATGGGGCAGTCAATGAGCAGTTCTTC.

This clonotype has only a few counts. An end of the junction differs from the germline gene, which may be a read error. The CDR3 bases are TGCGCCAGCAGCTTGGTAACGGGACTAACTGGAGACACCATATATTTT. It translates to CASSLVTGLTGDTIYF. The chain carries TRBV5-1 and TRBJ1-3, with D possibly being TRBD1 (5 bases). The CDR3 runs 16 residues. Germline V gene sequence: CDR1 SGHRS, CDR2 YFSETQ.

This clonotype was seen repeatedly, ten times or more. This chain joins TRBV5-1 and TRBJ2-5; D call uncertain. Germline CDR1 SGHRS, CDR2 YFSETQ. Trimming cost V 1 base and J 3 bases, with 19 bases left between them. This CDR3 region has 17 residues. The DNA for the CDR3 is TGCGCCAGCAGCTTGAATCCGGGTCCCCGTCGGGAAGAGACCCAGTACTTC. This gives the protein CASSLNPGPRREETQYF.

Many counts were recorded for this clonotype. The chain links TRBV6-5 to TRBJ2-7, with a possible D match to TRBD1 (6 bases). Germline CDR1 is MNHEY and CDR2 is SVGAGI. The CDR3 consists of 13 residues. With 6 bases removed from V and 7 bases from J, the gap between germline ends came to 16 bases. The CDR3 nucleotides are TGTGCCAGCAGGGGACGGTTCCAGGGGGAGCAGTACTTC. Protein sequence: CASRGRFQGEQYF.

There are many counts of this clonotype. The chain employs TRBV7-2 and TRBJ2-5, with D tentatively TRBD1 or TRBD2 (5 bases each). The V end lost 1 base, the J end lost 7 bases, and 16 bases lay between the germline ends. The CDR3 length is 15 residues. Per the germline V gene, CDR1 is SGHTA and CDR2 is FQGNSA. Here the CDR3 reads CASSLVLWGRGTQYF. Here the CDR3 DNA reads TGTGCCAGCAGCTTAGTACTTTGGGGGAGAGGGACCCAGTACTTC.

This clonotype occurred a few times. This chain uses TRBV12-3 or TRBV12-4 with TRBJ1-5, with D unresolved. Trimming took off 4 bases at V and 5 bases at J, with 6 bases between the two ends. The CDR3 covers 12 residues. Here the CDR3 DNA reads TGTGCCAGCAGTTGGGAATATCAGCCCCAGCATTTT. Translated, it gives CASSWEYQPQHF.

This clonotype occurred many times. The chain links TRBV20-1 to TRBJ1-4, with D unresolved. V gave up 3 bases and J gave up 5 bases, with 13 bases separating them. CDR1 and CDR2 (germline): DFQATT, SNEGSKA (reference sequence). CDR3 size: 14 residues. This CDR3 reads CSASVAGENEKLFF. The CDR3 region has the DNA TGCAGTGCTAGCGTGGCCGGGGAGAATGAAAAACTGTTTTTT.

At least ten counts were recorded for this clonotype. The chain carries TRBV7-9 and TRBJ2-3; 9 bases line up with TRBD1. The V gene's germline CDR1 is SEHNR and CDR2 FQNEAQ (reference sequence). This CDR3 comprises 14 residues. The J segment lost 4 bases and the V segment lost 6 bases, leaving 5 bases of the junction unmatched. CDR3 residues: CASRSGDRADTQYF. CDR3 bases: TGTGCCAGCAGAAGCGGGGACAGGGCAGATACGCAGTATTTT.

The table lists this clonotype with a few counts. The chain carries TRBV6-5 and TRBJ1-2; TRBD1 matches at 9 bases. This CDR3 has 14 residues. The trim removed 6 bases at V and 5 bases at J, leaving 7 bases unmatched. Germline V CDR1 and CDR2: MNHEY, SVGAGI. As DNA, the CDR3 is TGTGCCAGCAGGGCCGGGACAGGGTTGTATGGCTACACCTTC. This codes for CASRAGTGLYGYTF.

This clonotype showed up many times. The chain joins TRBV20-1 to TRBJ1-1; D possibly corresponds to TRBD1 (5 bases). This CDR3 has 14 residues. V was cut by 0 bases and J by 0 bases, with 8 bases left in between. CDR1 is DFQATT and CDR2 is SNEGSKA in the germline V gene (reference sequence). The CDR3 sequence is CSAREGGVNTEAFF. The CDR3 nucleotides are TGCAGTGCTAGAGAAGGAGGGGTGAACACTGAAGCTTTCTTT.

This clonotype was observed at least ten times. The chain is built from TRBV29-1 and TRBJ2-5; TRBD1 is a possible D gene (6 bases). This CDR3 region has 14 residues. V was clipped by 4 bases and J by 3 bases, with 15 bases between them. Per germline, CDR1 SQVTM and CDR2 ANQGSEA. CDR3: CSVGKSGTKETQYF. The CDR3 DNA reads TGCAGCGTTGGAAAATCCGGGACAAAAGAGACCCAGTACTTC.

This clonotype was picked up many times. The genes are TRBV20-1 and TRBJ2-5, with D perhaps TRBD2 (6 bases). V lost 3 bases and J 7 bases, leaving 15 bases between the germline ends. Germline loops: CDR1 DFQATT, CDR2 SNEGSKA (reference sequence). There are 13 residues in the CDR3. CDR3 in DNA: TGCAGTGCTAGTGGTCGGGGGTCGCGGACCCAGTACTTC. Its translation is CSASGRGSRTQYF.

This clonotype has at least ten counts. CDR3 sequence: CASSRRGGFGQGDQPQHF. The DNA of the CDR3 is TGTGCCAGCAGCCGCCGAGGTGGATTTGGACAGGGCGATCAGCCCCAGCATTTT. The chain uses TRBV5-5 and TRBJ1-5; 8 bases line up with TRBD1. The trim removed 4 bases at V and 5 bases at J, leaving 17 bases unmatched. CDR3 size: 18 residues. Germline V gives CDR1 SGHKS, CDR2 YYEKEE (reference sequence).

This clonotype was seen repeatedly, ten times or more. This chain joins TRBV29-1 and TRBJ2-3; D possibly corresponds to TRBD1 (6 bases). Per germline, CDR1 SQVTM and CDR2 ANQGSEA. The ends were cut back, 4 bases at V and 2 bases at J, with 10 bases in the middle. The CDR3 has 13 amino acids. CDR3 coding DNA: TGCAGCGTTGCTACAGGGCCCACAGATACGCAGTATTTT. It specifies CSVATGPTDTQYF.

Ten or more counts support this clonotype. The V gene is TRBV18, the J gene TRBJ2-3; TRBD2 aligns across 10 bases. V lost 0 bases, J lost 15 bases, and 12 bases stayed unmatched. CDR1 and CDR2 (germline): KGHSH, LQKENI. This CDR3 has 15 amino acids. The CDR3, as DNA: TGTGCCAGCTCACCACCGGGACTAGCGCAGGTTGTGCTATATTTT. The encoded protein is CASSPPGLAQVVLYF.

This clonotype was recorded at least ten times. The chain uses TRBV7-9 and TRBJ1-1, with a tentative D call TRBD1 (6 bases). The CDR3 is 16 amino acids. Germline lookup yields CDR1 SEHNR and CDR2 FQNEAQ (reference sequence). V shed 0 bases and J shed 5 bases, with 16 bases lying between them. CDR3 residues: CASSLAMGGRGTEAFF. The CDR3 region has the DNA TGTGCCAGCAGCTTAGCGATGGGGGGCCGGGGTACTGAAGCTTTCTTT.

The chain recombines TRBV7-2 with TRBJ2-6; the D is unclear. Between the trimmed V and J ends, which lost 3 bases and 0 bases, there was a span of 9 bases. The CDR3 spans 16 residues. The germline CDR1 and CDR2 sequences are SGHTA and FQGNSA. CDR3 DNA sequence: TGTGCCAGCAGCTTTATGGATTCCTCTGGGGCCAACGTCCTGACTTTC. Its protein product is CASSFMDSSGANVLTF.

This clonotype was detected many times. The chain uses TRBV20-1 and TRBJ2-3; 12 positions agree with TRBD2. V trimming: 6 bases; J trimming: 4 bases; junction bases outside the gene matches: 14. There are 17 residues in the CDR3. Germline V gene lookup returns CDR1 DFQATT and CDR2 SNEGSKA (reference sequence). DNA for the CDR3: TGCAGTGCCGAAGTACCCCTAGCGGGGGGGCCCGCAGATACGCAGTATTTT. This gives the protein CSAEVPLAGGPADTQYF.

This clonotype was counted between two and nine times. The chain employs TRBV7-9 and TRBJ1-1, with no clear D. This CDR3 is 17 amino acids long. Between the trimmed V and J ends, which lost 0 bases and 0 bases, there was a span of 14 bases. The germline V gene encodes CDR1 SEHNR and CDR2 FQNEAQ (reference sequence). The CDR3 spells CASSLAPPAFMNTEAFF. The CDR3 DNA is TGTGCCAGCAGCTTAGCCCCCCCAGCCTTTATGAACACTGAAGCTTTCTTT.

This clonotype was recorded at least ten times. This sequence joins TRBV7-6 and TRBJ2-1, with D unclear. The V end was cut by 9 bases, the J end by 0 bases, with 9 bases between. Looked up from germline, CDR1 is SGHVS and CDR2 is FNYEAQ. The CDR3 consists of 13 residues. The CDR3 DNA follows: TGTGCCAGTCAGCTGAGCTCCTACAATGAGCAGTTCTTC. As protein: CASQLSSYNEQFF. Full variable domain (outside the CDR3, taken from reference TRBV7-6 and TRBJ2-1): GAGVSQSPRYKVTKRGQDVALRCDPISGHVSLYWYRQALGQGPEFLTYFNYEAQQDKSGLPNDRFSAERPEGSISTLTIQRTEQRDSAMYRCASQLSSYNEQFFGPGTRLTVL.